The rows below give T cell receptor beta chains drawn from one sample of a study of pediatric ulcerative colitis. Sequencing was performed with immunoSEQ multiplex PCR; in TCRdb, only in-frame clones are kept and a portion is missing. There are about 36,000 clones in the sample; about three quarters occur only once, and about 0.71% lies in the top ten. Sequencing was carried out using gut tissue. These receptors were taken from a boy between 10 and 17 years old with moderate ulcerative colitis. Each CDR3 is given with its conserved first and last residue. A D gene is named only where the DNA matches it firmly. Only some rows state a clone size, as once, few, many or a class for expanded clones.

V: TRBV11-2; J: TRBJ1-4; D: TRBD1; size: .; CDR3: CASSQDRGREKLFF; DNA: TGTGCCAGCAGCCAGGACAGGGGGCGCGAAAAACTGTTTTTT
V: TRBV4-3; J: TRBJ1-1; D: .; size: .; CDR3: CASSHNRDTEAFF; DNA: TGCGCCAGCAGCCACAACCGGGACACTGAAGCTTTCTTT
V: TRBV4-1; J: TRBJ2-5; D: .; size: .; CDR3: CASSHSPRGKETQYF; DNA: TGCGCCAGCAGCCATTCACCCAGGGGCAAGGAGACCCAGTACTTC
V: TRBV28; J: TRBJ1-2; D: .; size: .; CDR3: CASTNRAGDLWDGYTF; DNA: TGTGCCAGCACTAACAGGGCGGGGGATTTATGGGATGGCTACACCTTC
V: TRBV28; J: TRBJ1-1; D: .; size: .; CDR3: CASSPARGVGTEAFF; DNA: TGTGCCAGCAGTCCTGCTCGGGGGGTGGGTACTGAAGCTTTCTTT
V: TRBV20-1; J: TRBJ2-7; D: .; size: .; CDR3: CSAYPPHEQYF; DNA: TGCAGTGCTTATCCCCCCCACGAGCAGTACTTC
V: TRBV27; J: TRBJ2-7; D: TRBD2; size: .; CDR3: CASSPSQPGTRGKYEQYF; DNA: TGTGCCAGCAGTCCCTCCCAACCCGGGACTAGGGGGAAATACGAGCAGTACTTC
V: TRBV10-1; J: TRBJ1-1; D: .; size: .; CDR3: CASRSGQNTEAFF; DNA: TGCGCCAGCAGATCGGGACAGAACACTGAAGCTTTCTTT
V: TRBV6-1; J: TRBJ1-5; D: .; size: few; CDR3: CASSKTGPQPQHF; DNA: TGTGCCAGCAGTAAAACAGGGCCCCAGCCCCAGCATTTT
V: TRBV14; J: TRBJ1-1; D: .; size: .; CDR3: CASSGVNTEAFF; DNA: TGTGCCAGCAGTGGTGTGAACACTGAAGCTTTCTTT
V: TRBV7-2; J: TRBJ2-5; D: .; size: .; CDR3: CASSYFTRGRSGTQYF; DNA: TGTGCCAGCAGCTACTTCACTCGGGGGCGGTCGGGGACCCAGTACTTC
V: TRBV13; J: TRBJ2-7; D: .; size: .; CDR3: CASSLMTAAYEQYF; DNA: TGTGCCAGCAGCTTAATGACAGCCGCCTACGAGCAGTACTTC
V: TRBV29-1; J: TRBJ2-2; D: TRBD1; size: once; CDR3: CSVPDRANTGELFF; DNA: TGCAGCGTGCCGGACAGGGCGAACACCGGGGAGCTGTTTTTT
V: TRBV7-9; J: TRBJ2-1; D: TRBD2; size: .; CDR3: CASSSLAGVGNEQFF; DNA: TGTGCCAGCAGCTCCTTAGCGGGAGTAGGGAATGAGCAGTTCTTC
V: TRBV5-4; J: TRBJ2-3; D: TRBD2; size: .; CDR3: CASSMGLGTDTQYF; DNA: TGTGCCAGCAGTATGGGACTAGGGACAGATACGCAGTATTTT
V: TRBV29-1; J: TRBJ1-4; D: TRBD1; size: .; CDR3: CSVSGQGFATNEKLFF; DNA: TGCAGCGTCTCAGGACAGGGATTTGCAACTAATGAAAAACTGTTTTTT
V: TRBV18; J: TRBJ2-1; D: TRBD2; size: .; CDR3: CASSPPSGGTLYNEQFF; DNA: TGTGCCAGCTCACCACCGAGCGGGGGGACCCTATACAATGAGCAGTTCTTC
V: TRBV9; J: TRBJ2-5; D: .; size: .; CDR3: CASSDVRRGETQYF; DNA: TGTGCCAGCAGCGATGTAAGGAGGGGAGAGACCCAGTACTTC
V: TRBV5-6; J: TRBJ2-7; D: .; size: .; CDR3: CASEGPGRSYEQYF; DNA: TGTGCCAGCGAGGGCCCAGGACGGTCCTACGAGCAGTACTTC
V: TRBV19; J: TRBJ2-7; D: .; size: .; CDR3: CASSMRFRQGTYEQYF; DNA: TGTGCCAGTAGTATGCGGTTTCGGCAGGGCACCTACGAGCAGTACTTC
V: TRBV9; J: TRBJ2-7; D: TRBD1; size: .; CDR3: CASSGRQGVSLYEQYF; DNA: TGTGCCAGCAGCGGACGACAGGGGGTATCACTCTACGAGCAGTACTTC
V: TRBV5-1; J: TRBJ1-4; D: TRBD1; size: .; CDR3: CASSLPPGQGEKLFF; DNA: TGCGCCAGCAGCTTGCCCCCGGGACAGGGGGAAAAACTGTTTTTT
V: TRBV7-9; J: TRBJ1-1; D: .; size: .; CDR3: CASSLDGGFTEAFF; DNA: TGTGCCAGCAGCTTAGATGGGGGGTTCACTGAAGCTTTCTTT
V: TRBV5-1; J: TRBJ2-2; D: TRBD2; size: medium-sized; CDR3: CASSFRSGRDTGELFF; DNA: TGCGCCAGCAGCTTCCGGAGCGGGAGGGACACCGGGGAGCTGTTTTTT
V: TRBV29-1; J: TRBJ1-1; D: .; size: .; CDR3: CSVATDYFRNTEAFF; DNA: TGCAGCGTCGCAACAGATTACTTTAGGAACACTGAAGCTTTCTTT
V: TRBV19; J: TRBJ2-1; D: .; size: few; CDR3: CASSSMIAYNEQFF; DNA: TGTGCCAGTAGTAGCATGATAGCCTACAATGAGCAGTTCTTC
V: TRBV27; J: TRBJ2-3; D: .; size: few; CDR3: CASSPHPGGTDTQYF; DNA: TGTGCCAGCAGTCCGCACCCCGGGGGCACAGATACGCAGTATTTT
V: TRBV19; J: TRBJ1-5; D: .; size: .; CDR3: CASAILAVDNQPQHF; DNA: TGTGCCAGTGCGATCCTGGCAGTAGATAATCAGCCCCAGCATTTT
V: TRBV7-2; J: TRBJ2-2; D: .; size: .; CDR3: CASSLWRAGELFF; DNA: TGTGCCAGCAGCTTATGGCGGGCCGGGGAGCTGTTTTTT
V: TRBV7-8; J: TRBJ2-7; D: TRBD1; size: .; CDR3: CASSVDRGGEQYF; DNA: TGTGCCAGCAGCGTTGACAGGGGCGGTGAGCAGTACTTC
V: TRBV4-1; J: TRBJ1-3; D: .; size: .; CDR3: CASSHVGRDSGNTIYF; DNA: TGCGCCAGCAGCCACGTCGGGCGGGACTCTGGAAACACCATATATTTT
V: TRBV6-1; J: TRBJ2-7; D: .; size: .; CDR3: CASSQGTYSSYEQYF; DNA: TGTGCCAGCAGTCAAGGCACCTACAGCTCCTACGAGCAGTACTTC
V: TRBV29-1; J: TRBJ2-2; D: .; size: .; CDR3: CSVDQTNTGELFF; DNA: TGCAGCGTTGACCAAACGAACACCGGGGAGCTGTTTTTT
V: TRBV6-1; J: TRBJ2-3; D: .; size: medium-sized; CDR3: CASRGQNTDTQYF; DNA: TGTGCCAGCAGAGGACAGAACACAGATACGCAGTATTTT
V: TRBV28; J: TRBJ1-2; D: TRBD1; size: .; CDR3: CASRQQGALGYGYTF; DNA: TGTGCCAGCAGGCAACAGGGGGCTTTGGGCTATGGCTACACCTTC
V: TRBV6-5; J: TRBJ2-3; D: .; size: .; CDR3: CASSYSGSSRTDTQYF; DNA: TGTGCCAGCAGTTACTCCGGTAGCTCCAGGACAGATACGCAGTATTTT
V: TRBV30; J: TRBJ2-2; D: TRBD2; size: .; CDR3: CAWSVGGSHTGELFF; DNA: TGTGCCTGGAGTGTGGGCGGGAGTCACACCGGGGAGCTGTTTTTT
V: TRBV28; J: TRBJ1-2; D: .; size: .; CDR3: CASSLRGGRARGGYTF; DNA: TGTGCCAGCAGTTTACGGGGTGGACGGGCCCGGGGTGGCTACACCTTC
V: TRBV6-5; J: TRBJ2-7; D: TRBD1; size: few; CDR3: CASSYSRTGSEQYF; DNA: TGTGCCAGCAGTTACTCGAGGACAGGGAGCGAGCAGTACTTC
V: TRBV7-2; J: TRBJ1-5; D: .; size: few; CDR3: CASSEQGVGPQHF; DNA: TGTGCCAGCAGCGAACAGGGAGTCGGGCCCCAGCATTTT
V: TRBV5-1; J: TRBJ2-5; D: .; size: .; CDR3: CASRLEETQYF; DNA: TGCGCCAGCCGCCTAGAGGAGACCCAGTACTTC
V: TRBV11-2; J: TRBJ2-7; D: TRBD1; size: few; CDR3: CASSLGQGNMVYF; DNA: TGTGCCAGCAGCTTAGGACAGGGAAATATGGTGTACTTC
V: TRBV10-3; J: TRBJ2-5; D: TRBD1; size: .; CDR3: CAISDMQGARETQYF; DNA: TGTGCCATCAGTGATATGCAGGGGGCACGAGAGACCCAGTACTTC
V: TRBV28; J: TRBJ2-1; D: TRBD2; size: .; CDR3: CASSLLAGGLDNEQFF; DNA: TGTGCCAGCAGCCTGCTAGCGGGAGGGTTGGACAATGAGCAGTTCTTC
V: TRBV7-9; J: TRBJ2-1; D: .; size: .; CDR3: CASSLLRDEQFF; DNA: TGTGCCAGCAGCTTATTGAGGGATGAGCAGTTCTTC
V: TRBV28; J: TRBJ2-7; D: TRBD2; size: .; CDR3: CASSFASGPVYEQYF; DNA: TGTGCCAGCAGTTTTGCTAGCGGACCCGTCTACGAGCAGTACTTC
V: TRBV10-2; J: TRBJ1-5; D: .; size: .; CDR3: CASRRNRDRPQHF; DNA: TGCGCCAGCAGGAGGAACAGGGACCGGCCCCAGCATTTT
V: TRBV5-1; J: TRBJ2-5; D: .; size: .; CDR3: CASSRTHQGLEETQYF; DNA: TGCGCCAGCAGCCGAACCCATCAGGGGTTGGAAGAGACCCAGTACTTC
V: TRBV5-1; J: TRBJ2-5; D: .; size: .; CDR3: CASATSYQETQYF; DNA: TGCGCCAGCGCGACATCTTACCAAGAGACCCAGTACTTC
V: TRBV19; J: TRBJ1-3; D: .; size: .; CDR3: CASSTEEGIGGNTIYF; DNA: TGTGCCAGTAGTACGGAGGAGGGGATCGGTGGAAACACCATATATTTT
V: TRBV2; J: TRBJ2-7; D: .; size: .; CDR3: CASGGTRENSYEQYF; DNA: TGTGCCAGCGGCGGGACTCGCGAAAACTCCTACGAGCAGTACTTC
V: TRBV18; J: TRBJ1-1; D: .; size: once; CDR3: CASSPSGPPGTEAFF; DNA: TGTGCCAGCTCACCCTCCGGACCACCTGGCACTGAAGCTTTCTTT
V: TRBV2; J: TRBJ2-7; D: TRBD1; size: .; CDR3: CASSEAFQPPGGYYEQYF; DNA: TGTGCCAGCAGTGAAGCCTTTCAGCCCCCAGGGGGCTATTACGAGCAGTACTTC
V: TRBV19; J: TRBJ2-1; D: .; size: .; CDR3: CASSIDLTAADEQFF; DNA: TGTGCCAGTAGTATAGATCTCACCGCGGCAGATGAGCAGTTCTTC
V: TRBV15; J: TRBJ2-2; D: TRBD1; size: .; CDR3: CATSRPGQGSTGELFF; DNA: TGTGCCACCAGCAGACCGGGACAGGGGAGCACCGGGGAGCTGTTTTTT
V: TRBV11-3; J: TRBJ1-2; D: .; size: once; CDR3: CASSHSGQYGYTF; DNA: TGTGCCAGCAGTCATAGCGGGCAGTATGGCTACACCTTC